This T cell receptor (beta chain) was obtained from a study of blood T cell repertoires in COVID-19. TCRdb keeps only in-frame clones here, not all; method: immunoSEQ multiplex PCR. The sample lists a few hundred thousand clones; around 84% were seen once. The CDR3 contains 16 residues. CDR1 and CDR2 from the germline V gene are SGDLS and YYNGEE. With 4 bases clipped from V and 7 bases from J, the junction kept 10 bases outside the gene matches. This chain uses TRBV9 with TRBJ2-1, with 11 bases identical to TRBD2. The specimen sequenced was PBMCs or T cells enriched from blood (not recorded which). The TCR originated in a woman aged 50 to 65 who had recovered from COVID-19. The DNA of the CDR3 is TGTGCCAGCAGCCTGAGGGGACTAGCGGACCAAAATGAGCAGTTCTTC. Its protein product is CASSLRGLADQNEQFF.